The 13 T cell receptor beta chains below come from one sample, sequenced in a study of cytomegalovirus exposure and HLA in healthy donors. Primers for the PCR totalled 60 Vbeta and 13 Jbeta. Profiled with immunoSEQ multiplex PCR; TCRdb holds only in-frame clones, not every one. This sample yields 130,000 to 150,000 clones, of which 75% to 80% are seen a single time; around 2.9% belongs to the top ten. The sequenced sample consisted of PBMCs. Receptors were obtained from a middle-aged man in good health and CMV-seropositive.

This clone was detected only a few times. V is TRBV11-1 and J is TRBJ1-1; a weak D match, TRBD1 (5 bases). The ends were cut back, 1 base at V and 11 bases at J, with 11 bases in the middle. The CDR3 length is 12 residues. From germline, CDR1 is SGHAT and CDR2 FQDESV (reference sequence). The CDR3 loop reads CASSLGGGTAFF. In nucleotides, the CDR3 is TGTGCCAGCAGCTTAGGTGGAGGGACCGCTTTCTTT.

The chain combines TRBV4-1 with TRBJ2-7; TRBD1 agrees at 11 bases. Germline CDR1 MGHRA, CDR2 YSYEKL. The CDR3 totals 15 residues. The V segment lost 0 bases and the J segment 5 bases; nucleotides outside the gene matches: 3. The CDR3: CASSQEWTGGHEQYF. The CDR3 DNA reads TGCGCCAGCAGCCAAGAGTGGACAGGGGGCCACGAGCAGTACTTC.

The chain recombines TRBV19 with TRBJ1-5; perhaps TRBD1 as D (6 bases). In germline, CDR1 is LNHDA, CDR2 SQIVND (reference sequence). The CDR3 spans 16 residues. V was shortened by 5 bases and J by 0 bases, with 14 bases between the two germline ends. The CDR3 reads CASSFDRTVSNQPQHF. The CDR3 nucleotides are TGTGCCAGTAGTTTCGACAGGACGGTTAGCAATCAGCCCCAGCATTTT.

J is TRBJ2-2 and V is TRBV5-4; 8 positions agree with TRBD1. This CDR3 is 15 amino acids long. With V trimmed by 5 bases and J by 2 bases, 5 bases remained unmatched. Germline CDR1 SGHNT, CDR2 YYREEE (reference sequence). CDR3 DNA: TGTGCCAGCAGACGACAGGGGATCAACACCGGGGAGCTGTTTTTT. It is translated as CASRRQGINTGELFF. The variable domain in full, with the rest retrieved from reference TRBV5-4 and TRBJ2-2, is ETGVTQSPTHLIKTRGQQVTLRCSSQSGHNTVSWYQQALGQGPQFIFQYYREEENGRGNFPPRFSGLQFPNYSSELNVNALELDDSALYLCASRRQGINTGELFFGEGSRLTVL.

The chain uses TRBV18 and TRBJ2-1, with 11 bases lining up with TRBD2. The CDR3 consists of 15 residues. V was pared by 8 bases and J by 4 bases, with 7 bases of the junction left unmatched. The germline V gene encodes CDR1 KGHSH and CDR2 LQKENI. Written as DNA, the CDR3 is TGTGCCAGCCAGCTAGCGGGAGGCCTGTACAATGAGCAGTTCTTC. Protein: CASQLAGGLYNEQFF.

The chain couples TRBV5-6 to TRBJ1-2, with 8 bases fitting TRBD1. The CDR3 has 15 amino acids. Trimming removed 2 bases from V and 4 bases from J; junction bases left unmatched: 7. Germline loops: CDR1 SGHDT, CDR2 YYEEEE. The CDR3 DNA sequence: TGTGCCAGCAGCTTCGGGGACAGGAATATCTATGGCTACACCTTC. Protein sequence: CASSFGDRNIYGYTF.

The V and J genes are TRBV6-5 and TRBJ1-1, with 7 positions matching TRBD1. The V gene's germline CDR1 is MNHEY and CDR2 SVGAGI. CDR3 length: 15 residues. With 7 bases clipped from V and 11 bases from J, the junction kept 19 bases outside the gene matches. The CDR3 DNA follows: TGTGCCAGCATGAGACAGGGTGGTTCTTCATCGGAGGCTTTCTTT. Its translation: CASMRQGGSSSEAFF.

This clone was seen a few times. In the same sample, other DNA sequences code for this CDR3. V is TRBV5-4 and J is TRBJ2-7, with 7 bases identical to TRBD1. Trimming cost V 4 bases and J 5 bases; bases outside gene matches: 6. CDR1 and CDR2 (germline): SGHNT, YYREEE (reference sequence). The length of the CDR3 is 13 residues. As DNA, the CDR3 is TGTGCCAGCAGCCGACAGGGCGCGGACGAGCAGTACTTC. Its protein is CASSRQGADEQYF.

V gene TRBV7-9 combines with J gene TRBJ2-7; 10 bases are shared with TRBD2. Trimming removed 5 bases from V and 5 bases from J; junction bases left unmatched: 6. This CDR3 spans 14 amino acids. CDR1 is SEHNR, CDR2 FQNEAQ, per germline (reference sequence). The CDR3 region has the DNA TGTGCCAGCAGCCCTAGCGGGAGAAAGGACGAGCAGTACTTC. Translating gives CASSPSGRKDEQYF.

The chain has TRBV4-2 and TRBJ1-2; D possibly corresponds to TRBD1 (6 bases). Germline loops: CDR1 LGHNA, CDR2 YNFKEQ. The V and J ends lost 6 bases and 1 base respectively, with 15 bases between them. CDR3 length: 15 amino acids. The chain's CDR3 is CASRRTGNLNYGYTF. The CDR3 nucleotides read TGTGCCAGCAGGCGAACAGGGAACCTTAACTATGGCTACACCTTC.

The J gene is TRBJ2-1, the V gene TRBV6-1; 9 nucleotides match TRBD2. The CDR3 sequence is 14 residues long. Per the germline V gene, CDR1 is MNHNS and CDR2 is SASEGT. V lost 10 bases and J lost 9; bases outside the gene matches: 13. The DNA for the CDR3 is TGTGCCATTCAGAGGCGGGAGGGGAGGACTGAGCAGTTCTTC. It is translated as CAIQRREGRTEQFF.

This chain joins TRBV6-5 and TRBJ1-2; D not resolved. Trimming removed 0 bases at V and 7 bases at J, with 12 bases between. From germline, CDR1 is MNHEY and CDR2 SVGAGI. The CDR3 sequence is 14 residues long. The CDR3 nucleotides read TGTGCCAGCAGTTACTCGAACGGGGTTGGTGGCTACACCTTC. It encodes CASSYSNGVGGYTF.

This clone was counted a few times. The rearrangement uses TRBV5-1 and TRBJ2-5, with TRBD1 matching over 9 bases. The CDR3 covers 15 residues. V was clipped by 1 base and J by 6 bases; unmatched bases: 7. Germline V gives CDR1 SGHRS, CDR2 YFSETQ. In nucleotides, the CDR3 is TGCGCCAGCAGCTTGACAACAGGGGGCGTAAAGACCCAGTACTTC. This gives the protein CASSLTTGGVKTQYF.